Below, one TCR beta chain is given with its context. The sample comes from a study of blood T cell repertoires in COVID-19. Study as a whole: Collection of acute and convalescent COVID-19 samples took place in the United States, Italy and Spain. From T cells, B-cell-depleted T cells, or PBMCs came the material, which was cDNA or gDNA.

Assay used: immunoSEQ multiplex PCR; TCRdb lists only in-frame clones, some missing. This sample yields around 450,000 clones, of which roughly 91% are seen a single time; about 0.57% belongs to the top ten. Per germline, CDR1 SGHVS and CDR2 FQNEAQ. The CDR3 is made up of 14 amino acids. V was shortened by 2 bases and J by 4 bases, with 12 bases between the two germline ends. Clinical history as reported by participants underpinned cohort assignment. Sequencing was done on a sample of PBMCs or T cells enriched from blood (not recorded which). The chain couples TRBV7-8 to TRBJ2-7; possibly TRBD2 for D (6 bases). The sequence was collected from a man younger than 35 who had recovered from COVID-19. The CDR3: CASSLPLAPYEQYF. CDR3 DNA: TGTGCCAGCAGCTTACCCCTAGCGCCTTACGAGCAGTACTTC.